What follows describes a single T cell receptor (beta chain). There are a few counts of this clonotype. No cognate antigen has been identified for it. The record has no base qualities; no much larger clone is one base away. The data were obtained in a study of regulatory T cells in long-lasting Graves disease (dated by TCRdb to about 2021). For context, the study as a whole: Persistent Graves' disease was defined as persistently positive TSH receptor autoantibodies together with antithyroid drug treatment for over 5 years. This study used TCR sequencing and RNA sequencing of peripheral blood to compare persistent Graves' disease patients against newly diagnosed Graves' disease patients. The study was registered as a clinical trial and conducted in China. TCR sequencing covered approximately 13 persistent and approximately 20 newly diagnosed Graves' disease patients, some 33 samples in total. In the clinical cohort, patients with persistent Graves' disease had used antithyroid drugs for an average of around 10 years. Paper-wide results and their limitations: Compared with newly diagnosed patients, patients with persistent Graves' disease had lower TCR Shannon entropy and fewer highly expanded clones, which suggests clonal expansion. Only the TCR beta chain was sequenced and analyzed. The authors noted that the small sample size was a limitation that may lower accuracy. Only peripheral blood was studied, because thyroid tissue, the primary lesion, was inaccessible. Persistent patients shared more public clonotypes among themselves (2,741) than newly diagnosed patients did (approximately 970). TRBV28, TRBJ1-2 and TRBJ2-5 were preferentially used in persistent disease, while TRBV20-1 and TRBJ2-1 were favored in newly diagnosed disease.

The sample's time point, from its label and the paper: persistent/refractory GD, antithyroid drugs over 5 years with positive TRAb. For both TCR sequencing and RNA sequencing, RNA was extracted from PBMCs using TRIzol. The diagnosis of Graves' disease followed American Thyroid Association guidelines. Patients for the study were recruited at an endocrinology department in Xi'an, China. From each patient, around 8.3 milliliters of peripheral blood was collected into an EDTA anticoagulant tube. Ficoll Paque Plus density gradient separation was used to isolate PBMCs, and no additional T cell sorting was done. An Agilent 2100 Bioanalyzer and agarose gel were used to check RNA quality, while a NanoDrop 2000 measured RNA concentration. The library was built by means of multiplex PCR. Reads for this sample came from an Illumina HiSeq 4000. To build TCR beta libraries, CDR3 regions were amplified by Arm-PCR using iRepertoire HTBI primers. Before sequencing, the PCR products underwent gel purification. The study's processing was this. A total of around 59 TRBV and 14 TRBJ segments were identified across samples and were used for gene usage analysis of CDR3 amino acid clonotypes. COPE and FqMerger were used to merge the filtered high-quality paired reads into contigs. BLAST was used to align contigs to IMGT TRBV, TRBD and TRBJ reference genes, with CDR3 defined following IMGT. Highly expanded clones were defined as clonotypes with a frequency above 0.1%. Repertoire diversity was measured by Shannon entropy, and V-J evenness by the Gini coefficient. Public clonotypes were defined as clonotypes shared by more than one individual. TCRdb trimmed the raw reads at Q25, called clones with MiXCR and kept productive beta chains. Under each unique CDR3 protein, matching rows form one entry showing the most common genes and DNA. The V and J calls were determined by TCRdb, not by the authors. This sample comprises 400,000 to 500,000 distinct CDR3 sequences, under 25% of them detected only once. The ten largest make up roughly an eighth of the sample.

The germline V and J ends show losses of 1 base and 4 bases respectively, and no gene match explains 2 bases of the junction. There are 15 amino acids in the CDR3, from cysteine to phenylalanine inclusive. Kept here is only the CDR3 DNA, which spans 45 bases and is read in frame from base 1. From the germline V gene, CDR1 is SGHRS and CDR2 is YFSETQ. This material consisted of peripheral blood mononuclear cells (PBMCs), taken when the disease was refractory, from a patient treated with antithyroid drugs. The sequence joins TRBV5-1 to TRBJ2-2; 9 bases in the middle match TRBD2. This clonotype originated in a female donor with Graves disease. The DNA reads TGCGCCAGCAGCTTGTTACTAGCGGGCACCGGGGAGCTGTTTTTT. Its protein product is CASSLLLAGTGELFF.